This T cell receptor (beta chain) derives from a study of OX40 agonist ivuxolimab in advanced cancers. The overall study: A history of anti-PD-1, anti-PD-L1 or anti-CTLA-4 therapy was acceptable, and 30% to 45% had some.

Remarks on this clone: The antigen is undetermined.

CDR3 length: 15 amino acids. The germline V gene encodes CDR1 SGHVS and CDR2 FNYEAQ. The V gene lost 1 base and the J gene lost 2 bases, with 11 bases spanning the gap. Data came from immunoSEQ multiplex PCR; TCRdb stores just in-frame clones and leaves some out. Altogether tens of thousands of clones are present, approximately 86% being singletons, with the ten largest covering about 1%. The study, taken as a whole, reports: The mean number of expanded clones was higher in CD8+ T cells than in CD4+. Both blood CD4+ and CD8+ T cells showed clonal growth by week 6 at 0.1 to 3.0 mg/kg.

The chain uses TRBV7-6 and TRBJ2-5; D unresolved. Material: CD4+ or CD8+ T cells sorted from blood, obtained in a trial of the OX40 agonist ivuxolimab. This receptor was identified in an adult with an advanced solid tumor such as melanoma, head and neck, liver or kidney cancer. CDR3 residues: CASSLGPARQETQYF. DNA for the CDR3: TGTGCCAGCAGCTTAGGACCCGCGCGACAAGAGACCCAGTACTTC.